This T cell receptor (beta chain) originates from a study of human T cells and chemical hapten exposure. The CDR3 loop spans 14 amino acids. Trimming pared 4 bases from V and 4 bases from J, leaving 14 bases between. Germline V gene data show CDR1 as SGHAT and CDR2 as FQNNGV. This clonotype appeared a few times. Time point described: patch test 2, 6 weeks after DPC sensitization. Treatment reported: therapeutic diphenylcyclopropenone sensitization with weekly scalp DPC. MiXCR was run by TCRdb on the RACE reads, yielding one entry per CDR3 protein. This sample carries roughly 150,000 distinct CDR3 sequences, roughly 10% of them seen once, and the ten largest clones take about 1.4%.

Material: whole blood, obtained in connection with sensitization to the hapten diphenylcyclopropenone (DPC). V gene TRBV11-2 combines with J gene TRBJ2-7; D gene unclear. This clonotype was obtained from a woman aged 45-65 years with alopecia areata. Some clones in this sample may be carry-over from other donors' samples. The CDR3 protein is CASSSRPSAYEQYF. The CDR3 DNA is TGTGCCAGCAGCTCAAGGCCCAGTGCTTACGAGCAGTACTTC.